These 5 T cell receptor beta chains were all obtained from the same sample, sequenced in a study of T-cell memory formation after mild COVID-19. TCRdb independently ran MiXCR on the 5' RACE reads; one entry per CDR3 protein. Here the sample spans roughly 510,000 distinct CDR3 sequences, around 16% being singletons. What was sequenced was PBMCs or a T cell subset sorted from them (not recorded which). These receptors all stem from an adult woman who had mild COVID-19 (a few samples of this study predate the infection). Cell type and time point are not known.

The chain links TRBV30 to TRBJ1-1; no clear D. V was clipped by 2 bases and J by 0 bases, with 4 bases between them. Germline values: CDR1 GTSNPN, CDR2 SVGIG (reference sequence). This CDR3 spans 12 amino acids. The CDR3 region has the DNA TGTGCCTGGAGTAAAGTGAACACTGAAGCTTTCTTT. Translation gives CAWSKVNTEAFF.

The CDR3 is CSVRSTGIDEQFF. DNA of the CDR3: TGCAGCGTAAGATCGACAGGGATCGATGAGCAGTTCTTC. The V gene is TRBV29-1, the J gene TRBJ2-1; 7 nucleotides agree with TRBD1. V lost 6 bases and J lost 8; bases outside the gene matches: 10. CDR1 and CDR2 from the germline V gene are SQVTM and ANQGSEA. The CDR3 has 13 amino acids.

This clonotype was picked up a small number of times. The rearrangement joins TRBV30 to TRBJ2-1, with TRBD1 as a possible D gene (6 bases). Looked up from germline, CDR1 is GTSNPN and CDR2 is SVGIG (reference sequence). The CDR3 totals 11 residues. Trimming removed 5 bases from V and 4 bases from J, with 6 bases in between. The CDR3 here is CAWGQYNEQFF. The DNA for the CDR3 is TGTGCCTGGGGACAGTACAATGAGCAGTTCTTC. The full variable domain, rest sourced from reference TRBV30 and TRBJ2-1, is SQTIHQWPATLVQPVGSPLSLECTVEGTSNPNLYWYRQAAGRGLQLLFYSVGIGQISSEVPQNLSASRPQDRQFILSSKKLLLSDSGFYLCAWGQYNEQFFGPGTRLTVL.

This clonotype was found once. This chain uses TRBV6-5 with TRBJ2-6; TRBD1 might be the D (6 bases). The germline V gene encodes CDR1 MNHEY and CDR2 SVGAGI. V gave up 0 bases and J gave up 4 bases, with 10 bases separating them. This CDR3 is built from 16 residues. The DNA of the CDR3 is TGTGCCAGCAGTTACTCACCAGGGGTCGGGGCCAACGTCCTGACTTTC. This gives the protein CASSYSPGVGANVLTF.

The rearrangement links TRBV4-1 to TRBJ2-7; D not resolved. This CDR3 comprises 17 residues. Germline V gene sequence: CDR1 MGHRA, CDR2 YSYEKL. Trimming pared 0 bases from V and 0 bases from J, leaving 15 bases between. The CDR3 region is CASSQDRPETSSYEQYF. The CDR3 DNA is TGCGCCAGCAGCCAAGATAGGCCGGAGACAAGCTCCTACGAGCAGTACTTC.